This T cell receptor (beta chain) came from a study of OX40 agonist ivuxolimab in advanced cancers. The protocol was immunoSEQ multiplex PCR, while the TCRdb copy is restricted to in-frame clones and leaves out a portion. The profile shows about 100,000 clones, 91% of them singletons. V dropped 0 bases and J dropped 1 base, with 10 bases sitting between them. The germline CDR1 and CDR2 sequences are SGHRS and YFSETQ. The CDR3 runs to 15 residues. As to this clone: Its antigen is as yet unknown.

Study-wide results and limits: Still undetermined is the antigen specificity of the expanded peripheral T cells.

The receptor was derived from an adult with an advanced solid tumor such as melanoma, head and neck, liver or kidney cancer. The specimen comprised CD4+ or CD8+ T cells sorted from blood, sampled in a trial of the OX40 agonist ivuxolimab. V and J are TRBV5-1 and TRBJ2-5; D unresolved. The CDR3 region has the DNA TGCGCCAGCAGCTTGGGGGTAAGGGCCCAAGAGACCCAGTACTTC. This encodes CASSLGVRAQETQYF.